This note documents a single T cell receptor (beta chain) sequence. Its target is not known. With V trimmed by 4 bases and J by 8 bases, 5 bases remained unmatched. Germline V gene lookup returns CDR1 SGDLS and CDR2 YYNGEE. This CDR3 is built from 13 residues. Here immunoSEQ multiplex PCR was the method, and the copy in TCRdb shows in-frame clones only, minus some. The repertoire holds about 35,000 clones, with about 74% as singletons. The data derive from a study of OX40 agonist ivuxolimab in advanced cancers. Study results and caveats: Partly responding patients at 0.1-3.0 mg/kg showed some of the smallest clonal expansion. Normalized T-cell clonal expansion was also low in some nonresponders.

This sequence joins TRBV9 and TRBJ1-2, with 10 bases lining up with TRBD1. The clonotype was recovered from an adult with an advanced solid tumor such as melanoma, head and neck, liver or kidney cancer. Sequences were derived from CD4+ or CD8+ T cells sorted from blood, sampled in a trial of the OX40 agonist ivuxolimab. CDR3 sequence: CASSTGQGYGYTF. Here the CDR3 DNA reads TGTGCCAGCAGCACGGGACAGGGGTACGGCTACACCTTC.